Presented here are 17 T cell receptor beta chains from one specimen sequenced in a study of blood T cell repertoires in COVID-19 (TCRdb year 2020). Library preparation was by the immunoSEQ multiplex PCR assay. TCRdb's version of the immuneACCESS table is confined to in-frame rearrangements and falls short of the full clone set. An unresolved V gene accounts for under half of the shortfall where checked; the remainder is of unknown origin. Here the sample has around 50,000 clones; over 70% occur a single time. The ten top clones hold around 3.5% of the sample. The sequenced sample was peripheral blood. All receptors derive from a human donor in a cohort sampled during active COVID-19.

The chain recombines TRBV7-8 with TRBJ1-3; 8 bases map to TRBD1. The CDR3 has 15 amino acids. V gave up 5 bases and J gave up 2 bases; unmatched junction bases: 5. Germline assignment: CDR1 SGHVS and CDR2 FQNEAQ. The CDR3 nucleotides are TGTGCCAGCAGCCCCGACAGGGGCCCTGGAAACACCATATATTTT. Amino acids: CASSPDRGPGNTIYF. Looking up the rest from reference TRBV7-8 and TRBJ1-3 gives the full variable domain: GAGVSQSPRYKVAKRGQDVALRCDPISGHVSLFWYQQALGQGPEFLTYFQNEAQLDKSGLPSDRFFAERPEGSVSTLKIQRTQQEDSAVYLCASSPDRGPGNTIYFGEGSWLTVV.

The rearrangement links TRBV7-2 to TRBJ1-1; no firm D call. The V gene lost 5 bases and the J gene lost 5 bases, with 12 bases spanning the gap. Germline CDR1 is SGHTA and CDR2 is FQGNSA. This CDR3 has 13 amino acids. CDR3 loop: CASSLLGGTEAFF. CDR3 sequence (DNA): TGTGCCAGCAGCCTCTTGGGAGGTACTGAAGCTTTCTTT.

This chain uses TRBV7-3 with TRBJ1-5; the match to TRBD1 covers 9 bases. In germline, CDR1 is SGHTA, CDR2 FQGTGA. The V gene end was trimmed by 5 bases and the J gene end by 2 bases; junction bases not matched to a gene: 4. The CDR3 extends over 15 amino acids. This CDR3 reads CASSIRTGGNQPQHF. The CDR3, as DNA: TGTGCCAGCAGCATTCGGACAGGGGGCAATCAGCCCCAGCATTTT.

The chain employs TRBV11-2 and TRBJ2-5; 12 nucleotides line up with TRBD1. The V segment lost 5 bases and the J segment 5 bases; nucleotides outside the gene matches: 6. CDR3 size: 15 residues. Looked up from germline, CDR1 is SGHAT and CDR2 is FQNNGV. The DNA for the CDR3 is TGTGCCAGCAGCCTAGGGACAGGGGGCAGGGAGACCCAGTACTTC. It specifies CASSLGTGGRETQYF.

The gene calls are TRBV18 and TRBJ1-1; D not certain. Germline CDR1 reads KGHSH; CDR2 reads LQKENI. Deletions cut 3 bases from V and 2 bases from J, with 7 bases between. The CDR3 sequence is 13 residues long. The CDR3 DNA reads as TGTGCCAGCTCACCCAAGAGAAACACTGAAGCTTTCTTT. Encoded protein: CASSPKRNTEAFF.

The V call is TRBV5-1, the J call TRBJ2-7; 9 positions agree with TRBD2. The V gene's germline CDR1 is SGHRS and CDR2 YFSETQ. Germline trimming cut 4 bases from V and 2 bases from J; bases unmatched to any gene: 10. The CDR3 has 16 amino acids. The CDR3 sequence: CASSPLLGGGAYEQYF. CDR3 sequence (DNA): TGCGCCAGCAGCCCCCTCCTTGGCGGGGGGGCCTACGAGCAGTACTTC. Supplemented by reference TRBV5-1 and TRBJ2-7, the full variable domain reads KAGVTQTPRYLIKTRGQQVTLSCSPISGHRSVSWYQQTPGQGLQFLFEYFSETQRNKGNFPGRFSGRQFSNSRSEMNVSTLELGDSALYLCASSPLLGGGAYEQYFGPGTRLTVT.

The gene calls are TRBV19 and TRBJ2-1, with 9 bases aligning to TRBD2. CDR1 is LNHDA, CDR2 SQIVND, per germline (reference sequence). V lost 1 base to trimming and J lost 5 bases; unmatched junction nucleotides: 3. CDR3 size: 15 residues. CDR3 sequence reads: CASSIASGTHNEQFF. CDR3 coding DNA: TGTGCCAGTAGTATAGCTAGCGGGACCCACAATGAGCAGTTCTTC.

This sequence joins TRBV5-1 and TRBJ2-6; unclear D gene. This CDR3 is 17 amino acids long. V lost 1 base and J 0 bases, leaving 11 bases between the germline ends. CDR1 is SGHRS and CDR2 is YFSETQ in the germline V gene. This CDR3 reads CASSLFTINSGANVLTF. The CDR3 nucleotides read TGCGCCAGCAGCTTGTTTACAATCAACTCTGGGGCCAACGTCCTGACTTTC.

The CDR3 DNA follows: TGTGCCAGCAGGGCTAGCGGGGACCCTAATGAGCAGTTCTTC. Its translation: CASRASGDPNEQFF. V is TRBV6-5 and J is TRBJ2-1, with TRBD2 matching 9 bases. Germline V gene data show CDR1 as MNHEY and CDR2 as SVGAGI. The CDR3 sequence is 14 residues long. Losses at the gene ends were 6 bases for V and 7 bases for J; bases not matched to a gene: 7.

The rearrangement uses TRBV15 and TRBJ2-7; D is perhaps TRBD1 (7 bases). Trimming took off 0 bases at V and 6 bases at J, with 12 bases between the two ends. The CDR3 is 14 amino acids. Looked up from germline, CDR1 is LNHNV and CDR2 is YYDKDF (reference sequence). CDR3 bases: TGTGCCACCAGCAGAGACAGGGGGGCTGGCGAGCAGTACTTC. Amino acids: CATSRDRGAGEQYF.

This chain uses TRBV19 with TRBJ2-5; 7 nucleotides agree with TRBD2. CDR3 length: 15 residues. The V gene's germline CDR1 is LNHDA and CDR2 SQIVND (reference sequence). V trimming: 4 bases; J trimming: 5 bases; junction bases outside the gene matches: 10. CDR3: CASSRRRDYGETQYF. CDR3 nucleotide sequence: TGTGCCAGTAGTAGACGACGGGACTACGGGGAGACCCAGTACTTC. Full variable domain (remainder filled in from reference TRBV19 and TRBJ2-5): DGGITQSPKYLFRKEGQNVTLSCEQNLNHDAMYWYRQDPGQGLRLIYYSQIVNDFQKGDIAEGYSVSREKKESFPLTVTSAQKNPTAFYLCASSRRRDYGETQYFGPGTRLLVL.

The CDR3 DNA sequence: TGTGCCAGCGGAGGACAGGGAGGCGGCGTCGAGCAGTACTTC. Its translation: CASGGQGGGVEQYF. This sequence joins TRBV2 and TRBJ2-7; 8 nucleotides line up with TRBD1. The CDR3 length is 14 residues. Germline V gene sequence: CDR1 SNHLY, CDR2 FYNNEI. J gave up 6 bases and V 8 bases, and 12 bases lay outside the gene matches.

The table lists this clone with a few counts. The rearrangement joins TRBV11-3 to TRBJ2-7, with D possibly being TRBD2 (6 bases). V was cut by 5 bases and J by 6 bases, with 14 bases left in between. Germline-derived CDR1 and CDR2 are SGHNT and YENEEA. The CDR3 length is 13 residues. The chain's CDR3 is CASSRLDVSEQYF. The CDR3 DNA reads as TGTGCCAGCAGCCGACTAGACGTAAGCGAGCAGTACTTC.

J is TRBJ2-2 and V is TRBV2; 7 nucleotides line up with TRBD1. V shed 7 bases and J 5 bases; nucleotides not matched to a gene: 10. The germline CDR1 and CDR2 sequences are SNHLY and FYNNEI. The CDR3 is 15 residues long. The CDR3 loop reads CASTRQGLGTGELFF. CDR3 bases: TGTGCCAGCACCAGACAGGGTCTTGGGACCGGGGAGCTGTTTTTT.

The chain joins TRBV6-5 to TRBJ2-7; the match to TRBD2 covers 7 bases. V shed 0 bases and J 3 bases; nucleotides not matched to a gene: 5. Germline V gene lookup returns CDR1 MNHEY and CDR2 SVGAGI. The CDR3 runs to 15 residues. The CDR3, as DNA: TGTGCCAGCAGTTACTCGGGGGGGACGATCTACGAGCAGTACTTC. This gives the protein CASSYSGGTIYEQYF.

The genes are TRBV10-3 and TRBJ1-2; maybe TRBD1 (5 bases). Looked up from germline, CDR1 is ENHRY and CDR2 is SYGVKD. The CDR3 is 13 residues long. The V end lost 6 bases, the J end lost 6 bases, and 14 bases lay between the germline ends. The CDR3 region is CAIRQDPRHGYTF. In DNA form, the CDR3 reads TGTGCCATCAGACAGGACCCTAGACATGGCTACACCTTC.

The chain employs TRBV6-5 and TRBJ1-5, with D perhaps TRBD1 (5 bases). The CDR3 totals 13 residues. CDR1 is MNHEY, CDR2 SVGAGI, per germline. Trimming left V 6 bases short and J 2 bases short, with 8 bases between. The CDR3 spells CASSLQGNQPQHF. CDR3 sequence (DNA): TGTGCCAGCAGCTTACAGGGCAATCAGCCCCAGCATTTT.